The entry that follows covers one T cell receptor (beta chain) sequence. This sample stems from a study of blood T cell repertoires in COVID-19. The overall study: The samples span acute and convalescent COVID-19 from the United States, Italy and Spain. The analysed material was cDNA or gDNA that came from T cells, B-cell-depleted T cells, or PBMCs.

Germline CDR1 reads MNHEY; CDR2 reads SMNVEV (reference sequence). V was pared by 5 bases and J by 3 bases, with 7 bases of the junction left unmatched. The length of the CDR3 is 15 residues. Authors' data handling: Reference gene primers were amplified, and this amplification served to estimate nucleated cell counts. Data came from immunoSEQ multiplex PCR; TCRdb stores just in-frame clones and leaves some out. For V, J and clone size, that table is used; D and trimming come from the DNA. The repertoire holds roughly 63,000 clones, around nine tenths seen once, with 20% to 25% in the top ten. The TCR sequence derives from a woman aged 50 to 60 with active or convalescent COVID-19. The source material was peripheral blood. V and J are TRBV27 and TRBJ1-1; 9 nucleotides match TRBD1. This chain's CDR3 is CASSSTGGAYTEAFF. The CDR3 nucleotides read TGTGCCAGCAGTAGTACAGGGGGCGCTTACACTGAAGCTTTCTTT.